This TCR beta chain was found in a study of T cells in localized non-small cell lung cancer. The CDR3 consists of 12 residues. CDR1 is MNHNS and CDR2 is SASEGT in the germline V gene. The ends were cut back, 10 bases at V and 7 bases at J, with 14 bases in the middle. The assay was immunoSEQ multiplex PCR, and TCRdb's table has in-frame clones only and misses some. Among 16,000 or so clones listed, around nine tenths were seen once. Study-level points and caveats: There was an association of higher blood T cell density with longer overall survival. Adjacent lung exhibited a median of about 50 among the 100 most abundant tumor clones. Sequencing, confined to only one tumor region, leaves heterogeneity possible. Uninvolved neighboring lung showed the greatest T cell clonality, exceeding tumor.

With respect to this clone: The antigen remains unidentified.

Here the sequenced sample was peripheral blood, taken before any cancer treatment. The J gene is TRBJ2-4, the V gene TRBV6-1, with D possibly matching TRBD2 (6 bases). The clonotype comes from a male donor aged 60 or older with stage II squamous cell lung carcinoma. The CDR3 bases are TGTGCCATCCGTTCAGGGAGGAACATTCAGTACTTC. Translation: CAIRSGRNIQYF.